A selection of T cell receptor beta chains follows, all from one sample in a study of blood T cell repertoires in COVID-19. Profiling relied on immunoSEQ multiplex PCR, and the TCRdb table lists in-frame clones only, not all of them. The data contain more than 250,000 clones, around 90% of them singletons. Sequenced material: PBMCs or T cells enriched from blood (not recorded which). The receptors were sampled from a woman aged 25 to 39 who had recovered from COVID-19. CDR3s include the opening cysteine and the closing phenylalanine or tryptophan. D genes are given only for firm matches. For some rows the clone size is stated as once, few or many, or as a class when expanded; others skip it.

d_gene | j_gene | len | v_gene | abundance | CDR3aa | CDR3nt
TRBD1 | TRBJ2-1 | 15 | TRBV7-6 | . | CASSPDRAPYNEQFF | TGTGCCAGCAGCCCGGACAGGGCCCCCTACAATGAGCAGTTCTTC
. | TRBJ2-3 | 12 | TRBV4-2 | many | CASSQVADTQYF | TGTGCCAGCAGCCAAGTAGCAGATACGCAGTATTTT
. | TRBJ1-1 | 14 | TRBV3-1/TRBV3-2 | . | CASSQVSVNTEAFF | TGTGCCAGCAGCCAAGTTTCCGTAAACACTGAAGCTTTCTTT
TRBD2 | TRBJ2-5 | 16 | TRBV15 | . | CATSRGPSGGQETQYF | TGTGCCACCAGTCGAGGCCCTAGCGGAGGCCAAGAGACCCAGTACTTC
TRBD1 | TRBJ1-3 | 15 | TRBV9 | . | CASSVSSQGANTIYF | TGTGCCAGCAGCGTATCTTCGCAGGGGGCGAACACCATATATTTT
. | TRBJ1-1 | 15 | TRBV5-1 | . | CASSSEMTVNTEAFF | TGCGCCAGCAGCTCGGAGATGACAGTAAACACTGAAGCTTTCTTT
TRBD1 | TRBJ2-7 | 15 | TRBV5-1 | . | CASSEGTANSYEQYF | TGCGCCAGCAGCGAAGGGACAGCCAACTCCTACGAGCAGTACTTC
TRBD1 | TRBJ1-2 | 14 | TRBV5-6 | . | CASSPRGRAYGYTF | TGTGCCAGCAGTCCCAGGGGGCGAGCCTATGGCTACACCTTC
. | TRBJ1-5 | 13 | TRBV12-2 | . | CASRYHSGQPQHF | TGTGCAAGTCGCTATCACTCAGGACAGCCCCAGCATTTT
. | TRBJ2-7 | 11 | TRBV5-8 | . | CASSGPYEQYF | TGTGCCAGCAGCGGGCCTTACGAGCAGTACTTC
. | TRBJ1-5 | 15 | TRBV19 | . | CASSMTRGGGQPQHF | TGTGCCAGTAGTATGACGAGGGGCGGGGGTCAGCCCCAGCATTTT
. | TRBJ1-4 | 15 | TRBV7-2 | . | CASSLEAATNEKLFF | TGTGCCAGCAGCTTAGAGGCGGCAACTAATGAAAAACTGTTTTTT
. | TRBJ1-6 | 15 | TRBV4-3 | . | CASSQDGTSNSPLHF | TGCGCCAGCAGCCAAGACGGGACAAGTAATTCACCCCTCCACTTT
TRBD1 | TRBJ1-6 | 15 | TRBV3-1/TRBV3-2 | . | CASSPRDRLGSPLHF | TGTGCCAGCAGCCCTCGGGACAGGTTGGGTTCACCCCTCCACTTT
TRBD2 | TRBJ2-5 | 20 | TRBV4-1 | . | CASSQDLLAGGPPLQETQYF | TGCGCCAGCAGCCAAGACCTCCTAGCGGGGGGCCCACCCCTCCAAGAGACCCAGTACTTC
. | TRBJ1-2 | 16 | TRBV13 | . | CASSLDDPEANYGYTF | TGTGCCAGCAGCTTAGATGATCCAGAGGCTAACTATGGCTACACCTTC
. | TRBJ2-2 | 13 | TRBV7-9 | . | CASVEANTGELFF | TGTGCCAGCGTAGAGGCGAACACCGGGGAGCTGTTTTTT
. | TRBJ2-7 | 14 | TRBV11-3 | . | CASSLGHSSYEQYF | TGTGCCAGCAGCTTAGGACATAGCTCCTACGAGCAGTACTTC
. | TRBJ1-4 | 17 | TRBV5-1 | . | CASSLAGAPATNEKLFF | TGCGCCAGCAGCTTGGCAGGGGCGCCTGCAACTAATGAAAAACTGTTTTTT
. | TRBJ1-1 | 16 | TRBV5-1 | . | CASSPPIGAGSTEAFF | TGCGCCAGCAGCCCCCCGATCGGGGCGGGGAGCACTGAAGCTTTCTTT
. | TRBJ1-4 | 13 | TRBV18 | . | CASSPRPGEKLFF | TGTGCCAGCTCACCACGGCCTGGCGAAAAACTGTTTTTT
TRBD1 | TRBJ2-3 | 16 | TRBV5-6 | . | CASSRRETGFTDTQYF | TGTGCCAGCAGCCGACGAGAGACAGGGTTCACAGATACGCAGTATTTT
. | TRBJ1-5 | 15 | TRBV19 | few | CASNKTPYSNQPQHF | TGTGCCAGTAATAAGACACCTTATAGCAATCAGCCCCAGCATTTT
. | TRBJ2-2 | 15 | TRBV5-1 | . | CASSFGGPNTGELFF | TGCGCCAGCAGCTTCGGGGGGCCGAACACCGGGGAGCTGTTTTTT
. | TRBJ1-1 | 16 | TRBV20-1 | . | CSASPLLQGAQDEAFF | TGCAGTGCTAGTCCCCTCCTACAAGGGGCGCAGGATGAAGCTTTCTTT
. | TRBJ1-2 | 13 | TRBV6-5 | . | CASTPQGHYGYTF | TGTGCCAGCACCCCTCAGGGGCACTATGGCTACACCTTC
TRBD1 | TRBJ2-3 | 15 | TRBV6-4 | . | CASSSGTGGADTQYF | TGTGCCAGCAGTTCCGGGACAGGGGGCGCAGATACGCAGTATTTT
. | TRBJ1-2 | 13 | TRBV18 | . | CASSPYGPRGYTF | TGTGCCAGCTCACCCTATGGGCCCCGAGGCTACACCTTC
. | TRBJ1-2 | 12 | TRBV6-1 | . | CASTPGCSGYTF | TGTGCCAGCACCCCGGGGTGCAGCGGCTACACCTTC
TRBD1 | TRBJ2-7 | 14 | TRBV27 | . | CASSYRGDSYEQYF | TGTGCCAGCAGTTACAGGGGAGACTCCTACGAGCAGTACTTC
TRBD2 | TRBJ2-1 | 14 | TRBV5-4 | . | CASSRPGGRDEQFF | TGTGCCAGCAGCCGCCCGGGGGGGAGGGATGAGCAGTTCTTC
. | TRBJ1-2 | 15 | TRBV19 | . | CASSHFQTATYGYTF | TGTGCCAGTAGCCACTTCCAGACAGCCACCTATGGCTACACCTTC
. | TRBJ1-2 | 13 | TRBV11-3 | . | CASSSRGDSGYTF | TGTGCCAGCAGCTCACGTGGAGACTCTGGCTACACCTTC